This is a list of T cell receptor beta chains from one sample in a study of CD8 T cells in Susac syndrome. In TCRdb, the immunoSEQ multiplex PCR reads were re-called with MiXCR into one record per CDR3 protein. The sample holds approximately 150,000 distinct CDR3 sequences, around 94% seen once. The source material was CD4+ T cells from PBMCs. The source is a human donor in good health. CDR3s include the opening cysteine and the closing phenylalanine or tryptophan. The D gene is left open where the match is weak. Clone size appears in some rows only: once, few, many, or a class for an expanded clone.

TRBV18	.	12	.	TRBJ2-7	CASSPAGNEQYF	TGTGCCAGCTCACCGGCGGGGAACGAGCAGTACTTC
TRBV28	.	15	TRBD1	TRBJ1-1	CASSPPDRGGTEAFF	TGTGCCAGCAGCCCTCCCGACAGGGGTGGTACTGAAGCTTTCTTT
TRBV19	.	15	TRBD1	TRBJ2-5	CASTPGTGGKETQYF	TGTGCCAGTACCCCCGGGACAGGGGGGAAAGAGACCCAGTACTTC
TRBV30	.	15	.	TRBJ2-1	CAWSSRRRGSNEQFF	TGTGCCTGGAGTAGCCGGCGGCGAGGTAGCAATGAGCAGTTCTTC
TRBV4-1	.	17	.	TRBJ2-3	CASSQGSRRDSTDTQYF	TGCGCCAGCAGCCAGGGGAGTAGGCGGGATAGCACAGATACGCAGTATTTT
TRBV5-1	few	13	.	TRBJ1-2	CASSLEGSYGYTF	TGCGCCAGCAGCTTGGAAGGGTCCTATGGCTACACCTTC
TRBV18	once	21	TRBD2	TRBJ2-6	CASSPPIASGRANSGANVLTF	TGTGCCAGCTCACCACCGATAGCTAGCGGGAGGGCTAACTCTGGGGCCAACGTCCTGACTTTC
TRBV9	.	13	.	TRBJ2-5	CASRGAAQETQYF	TGTGCCAGCAGGGGCGCGGCCCAAGAGACCCAGTACTTC
TRBV27	.	13	.	TRBJ1-1	CASSLVQNTEAFF	TGTGCCAGCAGTTTGGTCCAGAACACTGAAGCTTTCTTT
TRBV27	.	13	.	TRBJ2-5	CASSLRVQETQYF	TGTGCCAGCAGTTTAAGAGTTCAAGAGACCCAGTACTTC
TRBV6-1	.	13	TRBD1	TRBJ2-7	CASSADRGYEQYF	TGTGCCAGCAGTGCGGACAGGGGCTACGAGCAGTACTTC
TRBV2	once	14	TRBD1	TRBJ1-2	CASSGQGATYGYTF	TGTGCCAGCAGTGGACAGGGGGCCACCTATGGCTACACCTTC
TRBV7-9	once	14	TRBD1	TRBJ1-2	CASSPRTGSYGYTF	TGTGCCAGCAGCCCGCGGACAGGGAGCTATGGCTACACCTTC
TRBV7-9	.	18	TRBD2	TRBJ2-2	CASSLWRGTSGSTGELFF	TGTGCCAGCAGCTTATGGAGAGGGACTAGCGGGAGCACCGGGGAGCTGTTTTTT
TRBV6-2/TRBV6-3	.	13	.	TRBJ2-7	CASSRDIIYEQYF	TGTGCCAGCAGTCGGGACATAATTTACGAGCAGTACTTC
TRBV2	.	13	.	TRBJ1-2	CANRPGLWEGYTF	TGTGCCAACCGGCCGGGGCTCTGGGAGGGCTACACCTTC
TRBV7-6	.	17	.	TRBJ2-4	CASSLAGLGSDKNIQYF	TGTGCCAGCAGCTTAGCTGGATTGGGATCGGACAAAAACATTCAGTACTTC
TRBV5-6	.	14	.	TRBJ1-2	CASSLGQVNYGYTF	TGTGCCAGCAGCTTGGGTCAGGTTAACTATGGCTACACCTTC
TRBV5-1	.	16	TRBD1	TRBJ2-3	CASSSLGTGSRDTQYF	TGCGCCAGCAGCTCCCTCGGGACAGGGAGTAGGGATACGCAGTATTTT
TRBV5-6	.	16	.	TRBJ1-2	CASSFQGRAFGYGYTF	TGTGCCAGCAGCTTCCAGGGCCGAGCATTCGGGTATGGCTACACCTTC
TRBV20-1	.	15	TRBD2	TRBJ2-1	CSARDLIAGKNEQFF	TGCAGTGCTAGAGATTTAATAGCGGGAAAGAATGAGCAGTTCTTC
TRBV15	.	18	.	TRBJ1-2	CATSMSFIAGSINYGYTF	TGTGCCACCAGCATGTCTTTTATAGCGGGAAGTATTAACTATGGCTACACCTTC
TRBV5-1	.	13	.	TRBJ2-3	CASSTSTSSGWYF	TGCGCCAGCAGCACCTCAACTAGCTCCGGGTGGTATTTT
TRBV5-6	.	12	.	TRBJ1-1	CASSLYRGEAFF	TGTGCCAGCAGCTTGTACAGAGGAGAAGCTTTCTTT
TRBV10-2	.	14	.	TRBJ1-1	CASSESSWNTEAFF	TGCGCCAGCAGTGAGTCGTCTTGGAACACTGAAGCTTTCTTT
TRBV5-1	.	15	.	TRBJ1-1	CASSLVAGSGTEAFF	TGCGCCAGCAGCTTGGTGGCAGGAAGTGGCACTGAAGCTTTCTTT
TRBV12-3/TRBV12-4	.	15	TRBD2	TRBJ2-7	CASSPSGRTSYEQYF	TGTGCCAGCAGTCCAAGCGGGAGAACGTCCTACGAGCAGTACTTC
TRBV7-8	once	14	.	TRBJ1-2	CASRRAMGGSGYTF	TGTGCCAGCAGGCGCGCCATGGGGGGAAGCGGCTACACCTTC
TRBV5-4	.	14	TRBD1	TRBJ2-7	CASSSDRGDYEQYF	TGTGCCAGCAGCTCTGACAGGGGCGACTACGAGCAGTACTTC
TRBV4-2	.	16	TRBD1	TRBJ1-2	CASSQQATGEYYGYTF	TGTGCCAGCAGCCAACAGGCGACAGGGGAGTACTATGGCTACACCTTC
TRBV7-9	.	12	TRBD1	TRBJ1-1	CASSLTGREAFF	TGTGCCAGCAGCTTGACAGGGAGAGAAGCTTTCTTT
TRBV29-1	.	15	TRBD1	TRBJ2-3	CSVEDDRGRTDTQYF	TGCAGCGTTGAAGATGATAGGGGGCGGACAGATACGCAGTATTTT
TRBV6-2/TRBV6-3	few	14	.	TRBJ1-1	CASSYFSGGTEAFF	TGTGCCAGCAGTTACTTCTCTGGGGGAACTGAAGCTTTCTTT
TRBV4-2	.	16	TRBD1	TRBJ1-2	CASSNGQGAINYGYTF	TGTGCCAGCAGCAACGGACAGGGGGCTATAAACTATGGCTACACCTTC
TRBV6-1	once	11	.	TRBJ1-1	CASSDFLDPKF	TGTGCCAGCAGTGATTTCTTGGACCCTAAGTTT
TRBV15	.	16	.	TRBJ2-7	CATSRDLGGRVNEQYF	TGTGCCACCAGCAGAGATCTGGGGGGCAGGGTGAACGAGCAGTACTTC
TRBV27	.	15	.	TRBJ1-5	CASSLLSGTNQPQHF	TGTGCCAGCAGTTTATTATCCGGGACCAATCAGCCCCAGCATTTT
TRBV15	.	20	TRBD2	TRBJ2-2	CATSRDYPGLAQKGTGELFF	TGTGCCACCAGCAGAGATTATCCGGGACTAGCCCAGAAGGGCACCGGGGAGCTGTTTTTT
TRBV7-3	.	14	.	TRBJ2-3	CASSSRSRTDTQYF	TGTGCCAGCAGCTCAAGGTCGCGCACAGATACGCAGTATTTT
TRBV20-1	.	14	.	TRBJ1-5	CSSRDMSGNQPQHF	TGCAGCTCTAGAGACATGTCAGGGAATCAGCCCCAGCATTTT
TRBV7-2	once	13	.	TRBJ1-2	CASSLQGRKGYTF	TGTGCCAGCAGCTTACAGGGGCGTAAGGGCTACACCTTC
TRBV20-1	.	14	TRBD1	TRBJ2-7	CSARGGQGTGEQYF	TGCAGTGCTAGGGGGGGACAGGGTACAGGCGAGCAGTACTTC
TRBV6-2/TRBV6-3	once	15	.	TRBJ1-1	CASSRGQLYNTEAFF	TGTGCCAGCAGCCGCGGACAGCTCTACAACACTGAAGCTTTCTTT
TRBV27	.	15	TRBD1	TRBJ1-1	CASSRPGTGNTEAFF	TGTGCCAGCAGTCGACCCGGGACAGGCAACACTGAAGCTTTCTTT